The clone carrying this T cell receptor beta chain was counted at least ten times. These data originate in a study of molecular identifiers for immune sequencing clone quantification. The CDR3 runs 11 residues. The germline V gene has CDR1 MNHEY and CDR2 SVGAGI. V was trimmed by 6 bases and J by 5 bases, leaving 4 bases between them. Via MiXCR, TCRdb re-called the PCR reads, giving one row per CDR3 protein. The data show approximately 550,000 distinct CDR3 sequences, about a fifth seen once. The chain uses TRBV6-5 and TRBJ2-2, with no clear D. The TCR comes from a human donor in good health. Some libraries in this study had Jurkat cell RNA spiked in. The specimen was naive CD8+ T cells from blood, with Jurkat cell RNA spiked in. The subset is: FACS-sorted CD8+CD4-CCR7+CD45RA+ naive T cells. The CDR3 sequence is CASRSTGELFF. The CDR3 DNA follows: TGTGCCAGCAGGTCGACCGGGGAGCTGTTTTTT.